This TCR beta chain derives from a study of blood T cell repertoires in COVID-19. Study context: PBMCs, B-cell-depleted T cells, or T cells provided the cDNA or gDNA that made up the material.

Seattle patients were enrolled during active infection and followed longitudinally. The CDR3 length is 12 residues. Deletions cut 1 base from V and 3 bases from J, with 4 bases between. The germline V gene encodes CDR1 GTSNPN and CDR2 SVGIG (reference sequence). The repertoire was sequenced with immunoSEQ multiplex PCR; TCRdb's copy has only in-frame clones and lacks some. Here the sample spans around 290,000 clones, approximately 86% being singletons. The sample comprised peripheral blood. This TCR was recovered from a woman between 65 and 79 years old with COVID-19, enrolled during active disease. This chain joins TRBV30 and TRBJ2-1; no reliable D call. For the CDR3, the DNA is TGTGCCTGGAGTGCCCTCTACAATGAGCAGTTCTTC. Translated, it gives CAWSALYNEQFF.